These T cell receptor beta chains were read from a single sample in a study of cytomegalovirus exposure and HLA in healthy donors. Using immunoSEQ multiplex PCR, the repertoire was profiled, and TCRdb retains in-frame clones only, with some absent. The repertoire holds around 170,000 clones, with approximately 78% as singletons. Sequences were obtained from PBMCs. The origin of the receptors is a woman between 18 and 29 years old in good health and CMV-seronegative. The CDR3 runs from the conserved cysteine through the conserved F or W. A D gene is named only where the DNA matches it firmly. Expanded clones are given a class, and other clones once, few, many or no size at all.

D gene: TRBD2; clone size: NA; V gene: TRBV13; J gene: TRBJ2-7; CDR3 DNA: TGTGCCAGCAGCTCCCCTGGCGGGGGGGAGCAGTACTTC; CDR3 protein: CASSSPGGGEQYF
D gene: TRBD1; clone size: once; V gene: TRBV19; J gene: TRBJ1-2; CDR3 DNA: TGTGCCAGTAGTGAAACAGGGGGCTTTGGCTACACCTTC; CDR3 protein: CASSETGGFGYTF
D gene: TRBD2; clone size: once; V gene: TRBV29-1; J gene: TRBJ2-5; CDR3 DNA: TGCAGCGTAGCGGGGGCAGAGACCCAGTACTTC; CDR3 protein: CSVAGAETQYF
D gene: NA; clone size: NA; V gene: TRBV5-8; J gene: TRBJ2-1; CDR3 DNA: TGTGCCAGCAGCTTGGGACAGTATCGGGGGAATGAGCAGTTCTTC; CDR3 protein: CASSLGQYRGNEQFF
D gene: NA; clone size: NA; V gene: TRBV30; J gene: TRBJ1-1; CDR3 DNA: TGTGCCTGGACAAGGGACATTAGTAACACTGAAGCTTTCTTT; CDR3 protein: CAWTRDISNTEAFF
D gene: TRBD2; clone size: NA; V gene: TRBV9; J gene: TRBJ2-7; CDR3 DNA: TGTGCCAGCAGCAGATTAGCGGGGGTCCCCTACGAGCAGTACTTC; CDR3 protein: CASSRLAGVPYEQYF
D gene: TRBD1; clone size: once; V gene: TRBV10-1; J gene: TRBJ1-4; CDR3 DNA: TGCGCCAGCAGATACCAGCCGGGACAGGGTGGAAGGTCTAATGAAAAACTGTTTTTT; CDR3 protein: CASRYQPGQGGRSNEKLFF
D gene: NA; clone size: NA; V gene: TRBV25-1; J gene: TRBJ2-3; CDR3 DNA: TGTGCCAGCAGTGAAGTTACCGCGGGGGCTGGCACAGATACGCAGTATTTT; CDR3 protein: CASSEVTAGAGTDTQYF
D gene: NA; clone size: NA; V gene: TRBV5-1; J gene: TRBJ2-2; CDR3 DNA: TGCGCCAGCAGCTTAGGGGGGGCGAACACCGGGGAGCTGTTTTTT; CDR3 protein: CASSLGGANTGELFF
D gene: TRBD2; clone size: NA; V gene: TRBV4-2; J gene: TRBJ2-5; CDR3 DNA: TGTGCCAGCAGCCAAGTATCCGGCGGGGGGACGGAGACCCAGTACTTC; CDR3 protein: CASSQVSGGGTETQYF
D gene: NA; clone size: NA; V gene: TRBV18; J gene: TRBJ2-7; CDR3 DNA: TGTGCCAGCTCACCAGCTAGCCAGAGCTCCTACGAGCAGTACTTC; CDR3 protein: CASSPASQSSYEQYF
D gene: TRBD2; clone size: NA; V gene: TRBV5-4; J gene: TRBJ2-1; CDR3 DNA: TGTGCCAGCAGCTTCGACGGACTAGCGGGGGCCCGGCATGAGCAGTTCTTC; CDR3 protein: CASSFDGLAGARHEQFF
D gene: TRBD2; clone size: NA; V gene: TRBV19; J gene: TRBJ2-7; CDR3 DNA: TGTGCCAGTAAGAGGACTAGCGGGGAACACTCCTACGAGCAGTACTTC; CDR3 protein: CASKRTSGEHSYEQYF
D gene: NA; clone size: NA; V gene: TRBV18; J gene: TRBJ1-2; CDR3 DNA: TGTGCCAGCTCACCCTTCCGCCAGATTTCTAACTATGGCTACACCTTC; CDR3 protein: CASSPFRQISNYGYTF
D gene: TRBD2; clone size: NA; V gene: TRBV2; J gene: TRBJ2-7; CDR3 DNA: TGTGCCAGCAGTCTACTAGCGGGAGGCCCTTCCGGGCAGTACTTC; CDR3 protein: CASSLLAGGPSGQYF
D gene: NA; clone size: NA; V gene: TRBV14; J gene: TRBJ2-7; CDR3 DNA: TGTGCCAGCAGCCATCGGACAGCCTACGAGCAGTACTTC; CDR3 protein: CASSHRTAYEQYF
D gene: NA; clone size: NA; V gene: TRBV28; J gene: TRBJ2-7; CDR3 DNA: TGTGCCAGCAGTTTCAGGGGAAACGAGCAGTACTTC; CDR3 protein: CASSFRGNEQYF
D gene: TRBD2; clone size: once; V gene: TRBV5-1; J gene: TRBJ2-1; CDR3 DNA: TGCGCCAGCAGCCGAACTAGCGGGGGGGCAGGTGAGCAGTTCTTC; CDR3 protein: CASSRTSGGAGEQFF
D gene: NA; clone size: NA; V gene: TRBV10-2; J gene: TRBJ2-3; CDR3 DNA: TGCGCCAGCAAAGACCGGGACAAAGTCCTCAGCACAGATACGCAGTATTTT; CDR3 protein: CASKDRDKVLSTDTQYF
D gene: NA; clone size: NA; V gene: TRBV25-1; J gene: TRBJ1-2; CDR3 DNA: TGTGCCAGCAGTGAAGTTCGGGGAGGCTATGGCTACACCTTC; CDR3 protein: CASSEVRGGYGYTF
D gene: NA; clone size: NA; V gene: TRBV30; J gene: TRBJ1-5; CDR3 DNA: TGTGCCTGGAGCCCAGGGCTTCATCAGCCCCAGCATTTT; CDR3 protein: CAWSPGLHQPQHF
D gene: NA; clone size: NA; V gene: TRBV10-2; J gene: TRBJ1-2; CDR3 DNA: TGCGCCAGCATCGGGGCCGAGGGCGGGACGGGAGAGGGCTATGGCTACACCTTC; CDR3 protein: CASIGAEGGTGEGYGYTF
D gene: NA; clone size: NA; V gene: TRBV4-1; J gene: TRBJ1-3; CDR3 DNA: TGCGCCAGCAGCCAAGACAGGGCGAGCTCTGGAAACACCATATATTTT; CDR3 protein: CASSQDRASSGNTIYF